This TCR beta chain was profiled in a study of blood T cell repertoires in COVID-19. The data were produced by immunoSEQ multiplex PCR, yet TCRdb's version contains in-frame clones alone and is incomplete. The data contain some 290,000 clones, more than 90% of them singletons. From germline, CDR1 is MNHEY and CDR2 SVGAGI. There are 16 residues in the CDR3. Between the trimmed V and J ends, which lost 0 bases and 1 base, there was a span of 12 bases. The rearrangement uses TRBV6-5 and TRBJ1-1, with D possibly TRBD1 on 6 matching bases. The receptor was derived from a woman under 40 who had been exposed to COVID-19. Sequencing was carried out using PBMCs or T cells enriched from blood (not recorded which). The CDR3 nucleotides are TGTGCCAGCAGTTACTCGGGGGGGCGCGGGAACACTGAAGCTTTCTTT. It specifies CASSYSGGRGNTEAFF.